This TCR beta chain was identified in a study of CD8 T cells in Susac syndrome. This clonotype occurred once. Random hexamers primed reverse transcription of about 0.45 to 1 ug RNA. MiXCR, run by TCRdb on the immunoSEQ multiplex PCR reads, gives a single entry per CDR3 protein. The repertoire holds about 90,000 distinct CDR3 sequences, with about 96% as singletons. The TCR sequence derives from a human donor with Susac syndrome. Sequenced input: CD8+ T cells from PBMCs.

The CDR3 coding sequence is TGTGCCAGCAGCCCAGGGCGTTTGGGCACAGATACGCAGTATTTT. Protein sequence: CASSPGRLGTDTQYF. This sequence joins TRBV7-9 and TRBJ2-3, with D perhaps matching TRBD1 (5 bases). The CDR3 contains 15 residues. With 5 bases removed from V and 1 base from J, the gap between germline ends came to 13 bases. Germline loops: CDR1 SEHNR, CDR2 FQNEAQ (reference sequence).